The rows below give T cell receptor beta chains drawn from one sample of a study of T cells in Graves' hyperthyroidism and ophthalmopathy. TCRdb re-called the multiplex PCR reads through MiXCR, storing one row per CDR3 protein. The sample consists of nearly 750,000 distinct CDR3 sequences, over 35% of them appearing once. Sequenced sample: blood. The receptors were sampled from a woman aged 40 to 55 with Graves' hyperthyroidism. CDR3s leave out the opening cysteine and the closing phenylalanine or tryptophan. Fields, in order: V gene, J gene, CDR3 protein.

v_gene: TRBV20-1
j_gene: TRBJ1-1
CDR3aa: SARIGEQFAF

v_gene: TRBV29-1
j_gene: TRBJ1-2
CDR3aa: SATPLTGLNYGYT

v_gene: TRBV7-9
j_gene: TRBJ1-1
CDR3aa: ASSPGDRGRNTEAF

v_gene: TRBV10-3
j_gene: TRBJ1-2
CDR3aa: AISDRGRDYGYT

v_gene: TRBV7-9
j_gene: TRBJ2-7
CDR3aa: ASSRRPVELY

v_gene: TRBV6-6
j_gene: TRBJ2-5
CDR3aa: ASSYSGGSGQETQY

v_gene: TRBV7-6
j_gene: TRBJ1-1
CDR3aa: ASSLAVGEAF

v_gene: TRBV6-4
j_gene: TRBJ1-2
CDR3aa: ASSDDRGDYT

v_gene: TRBV7-3
j_gene: TRBJ2-3
CDR3aa: ASSLTGTARDTQY

v_gene: TRBV4-3
j_gene: TRBJ2-7
CDR3aa: ASSQDRGGDSYEQY

v_gene: TRBV29-1
j_gene: TRBJ2-1
CDR3aa: SVGTGPSYNEQF

v_gene: TRBV5-6
j_gene: TRBJ2-5
CDR3aa: ASTPGGVKETQY

v_gene: TRBV11-2
j_gene: TRBJ1-5
CDR3aa: ASSLDAGNQPQH

v_gene: TRBV7-9
j_gene: TRBJ2-7
CDR3aa: ASSLATAADSYEQY

v_gene: TRBV6-6
j_gene: TRBJ1-5
CDR3aa: ASSYDSTRPQH

v_gene: TRBV19
j_gene: TRBJ2-7
CDR3aa: ASSGLLSYEQY

v_gene: TRBV10-1
j_gene: TRBJ1-2
CDR3aa: ASSAQGTYGYT

v_gene: TRBV12-3/TRBV12-4
j_gene: TRBJ2-3
CDR3aa: ASSLASDTQY

v_gene: TRBV12-3/TRBV12-4
j_gene: TRBJ2-7
CDR3aa: ASSQDAGYYEQY

v_gene: TRBV9
j_gene: TRBJ2-2
CDR3aa: ASTGSGPPDGELF

v_gene: TRBV30
j_gene: TRBJ2-7
CDR3aa: AWEVAGAYEQY

v_gene: TRBV2
j_gene: TRBJ1-2
CDR3aa: ASIIRETITRGYT

v_gene: TRBV4-3
j_gene: TRBJ1-2
CDR3aa: ASSRSGGREGYT

v_gene: TRBV9
j_gene: TRBJ1-1
CDR3aa: ASSAETRSGGPF

v_gene: TRBV10-3
j_gene: TRBJ2-2
CDR3aa: ASTPHWTGKAGELF

v_gene: TRBV24-1
j_gene: TRBJ2-2
CDR3aa: ATSDWTNTGELF

v_gene: TRBV20-1
j_gene: TRBJ1-6
CDR3aa: SAQTGSGNSPLH

v_gene: TRBV10-3
j_gene: TRBJ1-1
CDR3aa: AISEGGGKNTEAF

v_gene: TRBV29-1
j_gene: TRBJ2-6
CDR3aa: SVPTESSGADVLT

v_gene: TRBV4-1
j_gene: TRBJ1-2
CDR3aa: ASSQTFREKINYGYT

v_gene: TRBV5-1
j_gene: NA
CDR3aa: ASSLYRTEQF

v_gene: TRBV6-5
j_gene: TRBJ1-4
CDR3aa: ASSPLPGTGSGKLF

v_gene: TRBV9
j_gene: TRBJ1-5
CDR3aa: ASSVDHRVNQPQH

v_gene: TRBV7-2
j_gene: TRBJ2-7
CDR3aa: ASSHRLAGVKDEQY

v_gene: TRBV7-3
j_gene: TRBJ2-3
CDR3aa: ASSPRMQRTDTQY

v_gene: TRBV7-8
j_gene: TRBJ2-5
CDR3aa: ASSSPGGGSPTQY

v_gene: TRBV10-3
j_gene: TRBJ2-2
CDR3aa: ASSLSLGNTGELF

v_gene: TRBV14
j_gene: TRBJ2-7
CDR3aa: AGQGAAYEQY

v_gene: TRBV6-6
j_gene: TRBJ1-4
CDR3aa: ASSKQGFNEKLF

v_gene: TRBV29-1
j_gene: TRBJ2-7
CDR3aa: SVEPPPQAPYEQY

v_gene: TRBV2
j_gene: TRBJ2-2
CDR3aa: ASSVYRADTGELF

v_gene: TRBV20-1
j_gene: TRBJ1-2
CDR3aa: SATRLNYGYT

v_gene: TRBV7-9
j_gene: TRBJ2-5
CDR3aa: ASSADRKETQY

v_gene: TRBV24-1
j_gene: TRBJ1-4
CDR3aa: ATSDFDGANEKLF

v_gene: TRBV10-3
j_gene: TRBJ1-2
CDR3aa: AISDRAPGQIYGYT

v_gene: TRBV7-9
j_gene: TRBJ1-2
CDR3aa: ASSRQDRTYGYT

v_gene: TRBV7-2
j_gene: TRBJ2-7
CDR3aa: ASSSSPGSSAEQY

v_gene: TRBV19
j_gene: TRBJ1-2
CDR3aa: ASTQRVTNYGYT